The next 14 T cell receptor beta chains were all read from a single sample in a study of monozygotic twins with inflammatory bowel disease. No DNA is given; TCRdb re-called the 5' RACE reads and lists each CDR3 protein once. This table holds about 420,000 distinct CDR3 sequences. Sequencing was done on a sample of blood. The receptor source for this set is a human donor with ulcerative colitis or Crohn's disease, or a healthy co-twin of an affected twin (not recorded which).

This chain joins TRBV28 and TRBJ2-7; TCRdb selects TRBD2, and the lack of DNA leaves this call unchecked. Germline V gene lookup returns CDR1 MDHEN and CDR2 SYDVKM. This CDR3 spans 14 amino acids. The chain's CDR3 is CASFTGSRIGEQYF.

The chain carries TRBV5-1 and TRBJ2-7; TCRdb gives TRBD1 as the D gene, but with no DNA this cannot be confirmed. The CDR3 is 13 residues long. Germline-derived CDR1 and CDR2 are SGHRS and YFSETQ. The CDR3 sequence is CASSLAGGAEQYF.

CDR3 loop: CASRARGGEANYGYTF. The chain has TRBV6-1 and TRBJ1-2; TCRdb reports TRBD1, a call that lacks DNA to check it against. CDR1 is MNHNS and CDR2 is SASEGT in the germline V gene. This CDR3 spans 16 amino acids.

CDR3: CASSYEGRMGSIYEQYF. The J gene is TRBJ2-7, the V gene TRBV6-2 or TRBV6-3. The CDR3 length is 17 residues. Germline V gene data show CDR1 as MNHEY and CDR2 as SVGEGT.

The chain joins TRBV20-1 to TRBJ2-7; absent DNA, TCRdb's TRBD1 call cannot be checked. The CDR3 is made up of 14 amino acids. The germline V gene has CDR1 DFQATT and CDR2 SNEGSKA (reference sequence). The CDR3 loop is CSATRRDRVYEQYF.

V is TRBV20-1 and J is TRBJ2-7; without DNA, the TCRdb call of TRBD2 cannot be checked. Germline CDR1 DFQATT, CDR2 SNEGSKA (reference sequence). The CDR3 length is 13 residues. CDR3 region: CSARWPWGDEQYF.

The V and J genes are TRBV24-1 and TRBJ2-1; absent DNA, TCRdb's TRBD2 call cannot be checked. Per the germline V gene, CDR1 is KGHDR and CDR2 is SFDVKD. The CDR3 runs to 15 residues. CDR3 sequence: CATSDSGTSTYEQFF.

V is TRBV3-1 and J is TRBJ2-2; without DNA, the TCRdb call of TRBD2 cannot be checked. CDR1 and CDR2 from the germline V gene are LGHDT and YNNKEL (reference sequence). This CDR3 is 15 amino acids long. This chain's CDR3 is CASSQDFKRVGELFF.

The gene calls are TRBV29-1 and TRBJ1-1; TCRdb's D gene call, TRBD1, goes unchecked for lack of DNA. Per the germline V gene, CDR1 is SQVTM and CDR2 is ANQGSEA. The CDR3 consists of 14 residues. The CDR3 loop is CSVIRGLRGTEAFF.

The V and J genes are TRBV4-1 and TRBJ2-5; TCRdb picks TRBD1, but there is no DNA to check that call. This CDR3 region has 14 residues. CDR1 is MGHRA and CDR2 is YSYEKL in the germline V gene. CDR3 sequence: CASSQMGTQETQYF.

V is TRBV6-2 or TRBV6-3 and J is TRBJ2-7; the D call of TRBD2 rests on TCRdb alone, since no DNA is present to check it. The CDR3 runs 16 residues. Per germline, CDR1 MNHEY and CDR2 SVGEGT. The CDR3 protein is CASMGLAESIVYEQYF.

This sequence joins TRBV19 and TRBJ2-7; TCRdb calls TRBD1, which cannot be checked without DNA. This CDR3 is built from 15 residues. The germline V gene has CDR1 LNHDA and CDR2 SQIVND (reference sequence). The CDR3 sequence is CASRNMRDSSYEQYF.

V and J are TRBV9 and TRBJ1-1; with no DNA, the TCRdb D assignment of TRBD1 cannot be verified. The CDR3 has 14 residues. The germline V gene encodes CDR1 SGDLS and CDR2 YYNGEE. CDR3 region: CASSAAMGATEAFF.

This CDR3 reads CASSLSPTGTSGNTIYF. The rearrangement uses TRBV5-1 and TRBJ1-3; TCRdb proposes TRBD1, but this gene call is untestable without DNA. Germline assignment: CDR1 SGHRS and CDR2 YFSETQ. This CDR3 spans 17 amino acids.